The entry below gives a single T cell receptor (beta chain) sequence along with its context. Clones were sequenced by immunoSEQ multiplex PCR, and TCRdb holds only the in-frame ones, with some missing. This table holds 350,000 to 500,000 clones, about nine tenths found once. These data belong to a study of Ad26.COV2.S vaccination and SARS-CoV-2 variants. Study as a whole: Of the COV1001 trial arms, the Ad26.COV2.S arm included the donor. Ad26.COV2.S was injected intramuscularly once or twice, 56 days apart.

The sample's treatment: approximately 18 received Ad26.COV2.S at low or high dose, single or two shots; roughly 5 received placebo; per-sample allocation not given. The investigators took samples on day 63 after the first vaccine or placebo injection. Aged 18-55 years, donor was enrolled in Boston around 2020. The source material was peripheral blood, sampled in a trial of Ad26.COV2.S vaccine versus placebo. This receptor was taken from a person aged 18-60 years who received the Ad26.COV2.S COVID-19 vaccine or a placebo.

CDR3 residues: CASSPRGTGDYGYTF. The CDR3 nucleotides read TGTGCCAGCAGCCCGAGAGGGACAGGGGATTATGGCTACACCTTC. The chain is built from TRBV3-1 (or the pseudogene TRBV3-2) and TRBJ1-2, with 10 positions matching TRBD1. The CDR3 covers 15 residues. Per the germline V gene, CDR1 is LGHDT and CDR2 is YNNKEL (reference sequence). After removal of 4 bases from V and 5 bases from J, the junction contained 7 bases not matched to a gene.